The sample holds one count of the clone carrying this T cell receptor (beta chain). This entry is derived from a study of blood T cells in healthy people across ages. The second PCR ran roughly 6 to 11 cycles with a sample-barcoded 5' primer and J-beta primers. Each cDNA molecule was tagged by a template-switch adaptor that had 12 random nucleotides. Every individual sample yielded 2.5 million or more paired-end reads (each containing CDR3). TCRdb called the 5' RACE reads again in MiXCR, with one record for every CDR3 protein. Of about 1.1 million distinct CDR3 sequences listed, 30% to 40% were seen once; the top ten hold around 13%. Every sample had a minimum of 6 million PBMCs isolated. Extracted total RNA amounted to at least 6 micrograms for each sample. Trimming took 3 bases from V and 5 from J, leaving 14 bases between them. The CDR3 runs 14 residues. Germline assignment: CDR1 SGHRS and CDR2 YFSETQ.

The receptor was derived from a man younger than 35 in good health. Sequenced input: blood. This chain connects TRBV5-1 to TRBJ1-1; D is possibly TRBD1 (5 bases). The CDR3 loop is CASSSGQIITEAFF. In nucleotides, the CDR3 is TGCGCCAGCAGCTCCGGACAAATTATAACTGAAGCTTTCTTT. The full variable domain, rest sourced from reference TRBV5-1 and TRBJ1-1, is KAGVTQTPRYLIKTRGQQVTLSCSPISGHRSVSWYQQTPGQGLQFLFEYFSETQRNKGNFPGRFSGRQFSNSRSEMNVSTLELGDSALYLCASSSGQIITEAFFGQGTRLTVV.